This T cell receptor (beta chain) emerged from a study of PD-1 blockade in classical Hodgkin lymphoma. Study-level points and caveats: The baseline diversity of complete responders showed similarity to that of newly diagnosed patients. The repertoire differences lack a defined cause, possibly disease activity or prior therapy.

The sample's time point: cycle 4 day 1 (C4D1), after 6 weeks of nivolumab. No patient escaped relapse after autologous stem cell transplantation, and brentuximab vedotin exposure varied. Sequenced by immunoSEQ multiplex PCR; TCRdb stores in-frame clones only, minus some. The profile covers tens of thousands of clones, with about 80% appearing a single time and around a fifth taken by the ten largest. This clone was counted a few times. Its cognate antigen is unknown. Trimming removed 4 bases from V and 10 bases from J, with 8 bases in between. Germline lookup yields CDR1 MNHNS and CDR2 SASEGT. This CDR3 is 12 amino acids long.

This material consisted of peripheral blood mononuclear cells (PBMCs), taken before the fourth cycle of nivolumab. The sequence was collected from a human donor with classical Hodgkin lymphoma. The chain is built from TRBV6-1 and TRBJ1-6; D is undetermined. CDR3 sequence (DNA): TGTGCCAGCAGTGGTGAAGACTCACCCCTCCACTTT. Amino acid sequence: CASSGEDSPLHF.